The present T cell receptor (beta chain) was sequenced within a study of STAT3 mutations in large granular lymphocyte leukemia. Study in general: Roughly half of the longitudinally sequenced T-LGLL patients carried detectable canonical activating STAT3 mutations. More than half of T-LGLL patients received immunosuppressive therapy. Findings and caveats of the study: All newly emerging clones after therapy were STAT3 wild type. In T-cell large granular lymphocyte leukemia, about half of patients showed multiple immunodominant subclonotypes.

Using immunoSEQ multiplex PCR, the repertoire was profiled, and TCRdb retains in-frame clones only, with some absent. The sample contains roughly 35,000 clones, roughly 90% of which appear only once. V was trimmed by 4 bases and J by 4 bases, leaving 8 bases between them. The CDR3 is 13 amino acids. CDR1 and CDR2 from the germline V gene are MNHEY and SVGAGI. On this clone itself: Its antigen remains unidentified.

The rearrangement joins TRBV6-5 to TRBJ1-5; D not resolved. Input material: PBMCs. The sequence derives from a human donor with T large granular lymphocyte leukemia. Some clones in this sample may be carry-over from other donors' samples. The chain's CDR3 is CASSSQINQPQHF. The DNA for the CDR3 is TGTGCCAGCAGTTCCCAAATTAATCAGCCCCAGCATTTT.